This entry lists 25 T cell receptor beta chains sequenced from one sample in a study of blood T cell repertoires in COVID-19. Sequencing was performed with immunoSEQ multiplex PCR; in TCRdb, only in-frame clones are kept and a portion is missing. In the table there are under 250,000 clones, around 90% of which are singletons. Material: peripheral blood. The source of these receptors is a man in his sixties with COVID-19, enrolled during active disease.

V gene TRBV27 combines with J gene TRBJ2-7; 13 bases are shared with TRBD2. Germline values: CDR1 MNHEY, CDR2 SMNVEV (reference sequence). This CDR3 region has 17 residues. V lost 8 bases, J lost 4 bases, and 14 bases stayed unmatched. CDR3 loop: CASGTLVLAGGPYEQYF. For the CDR3, the DNA is TGTGCCAGCGGCACTCTAGTACTAGCGGGAGGGCCTTACGAGCAGTACTTC.

This chain joins TRBV5-1 and TRBJ2-7, with 12 nucleotides matching TRBD1. CDR1 and CDR2 from the germline V gene are SGHRS and YFSETQ. V lost 4 bases and J lost 5; bases outside the gene matches: 7. The CDR3 has 15 residues. CDR3 in DNA: TGCGCCAGCAGCATAGGGACAGGGGGCCTCCACGAGCAGTACTTC. Protein sequence: CASSIGTGGLHEQYF.

J is TRBJ2-7 and V is TRBV2, with no clear D. This CDR3 contains 11 residues. Between the trimmed V and J ends, which lost 4 bases and 7 bases, there was a span of 8 bases. Germline loops: CDR1 SNHLY, CDR2 FYNNEI. The chain's CDR3 is CASSAEREQYF. The CDR3 DNA follows: TGTGCCAGCAGTGCCGAGAGGGAGCAGTACTTC.

The chain joins TRBV10-1 to TRBJ2-1; 8 positions match TRBD2. This CDR3 contains 15 residues. V was pared by 5 bases and J by 5 bases, with 8 bases of the junction left unmatched. In germline, CDR1 is WNHNN, CDR2 SYGVQD (reference sequence). Here the CDR3 reads CASSSGTRVNNEQFF. In DNA form, the CDR3 reads TGCGCCAGCAGTTCCGGGACTAGAGTCAACAATGAGCAGTTCTTC.

CDR3 sequence (DNA): TGCAGTGCTAGTGGCGCGGGGGCCCTAGGAAACACCATATATTTT. Translation: CSASGAGALGNTIYF. The V and J genes are TRBV20-1 and TRBJ1-3; tentatively, D is TRBD1 (6 bases). Per germline, CDR1 DFQATT and CDR2 SNEGSKA (reference sequence). The CDR3 covers 15 residues. The V end was cut by 3 bases, the J end by 4 bases, with 16 bases between.

This clone came up once. The chain links TRBV5-6 to TRBJ2-7, with a possible D match to TRBD2 (5 bases). The CDR3 sequence is 13 residues long. The V and J ends lost 0 bases and 3 bases respectively, with 7 bases between them. CDR1 SGHDT and CDR2 YYEEEE come from the germline V gene. The CDR3: CASSLAAVYEQYF. The DNA of the CDR3 is TGTGCCAGCAGCTTGGCAGCGGTCTACGAGCAGTACTTC.

The V call is TRBV13, the J call TRBJ1-2, with 8 positions matching TRBD1. Germline CDR1 is PRHDT and CDR2 is FYEKMQ (reference sequence). Trimming removed 6 bases from V and 4 bases from J; junction bases left unmatched: 10. The CDR3 extends over 15 amino acids. CDR3 coding DNA: TGTGCCAGCAGTTCAAACAGGGGGAGAGGCTATGGCTACACCTTC. Protein product: CASSSNRGRGYGYTF.

The chain combines TRBV24-1 with TRBJ2-1, with 12 bases that match TRBD1. The V segment lost 9 bases and the J segment 4 bases; nucleotides outside the gene matches: 3. This CDR3 is 14 amino acids long. CDR1 is KGHDR, CDR2 SFDVKD, per germline. The CDR3 nucleotides are TGTGCCACCGGGACAGGGGGCTTATACAATGAGCAGTTCTTC. Amino acid sequence: CATGTGGLYNEQFF.

The chain couples TRBV27 to TRBJ1-6; maybe TRBD1 (6 bases). This CDR3 has 18 amino acids. CDR1 and CDR2 (germline): MNHEY, SMNVEV (reference sequence). The germline V and J ends were trimmed by 5 bases and 0 bases, with 17 bases remaining between them. The CDR3 sequence: CASSPQPAGASYNSPLHF. The CDR3 DNA sequence: TGTGCCAGCAGTCCCCAACCCGCGGGGGCCTCCTATAATTCACCCCTCCACTTT.

A remark on this clone: An end of the junction does not agree with germline; a read error may underlie this. V is TRBV7-7 and J is TRBJ2-7; TRBD1 matches at 7 bases. In germline, CDR1 is SSHAT, CDR2 FNYEAQ (reference sequence). The CDR3 runs to 13 residues. The CDR3 DNA is TGTGCTAGCAGCCCGGCAGGGGGCTACGAGCAGTACTTC. Its translation: CASSPAGGYEQYF.

This rearrangement joins TRBV5-1 to TRBJ1-1, with D possibly being TRBD1 (6 bases). V was cut by 7 bases and J by 1 base, with 14 bases left in between. CDR3 length: 14 amino acids. Looked up from germline, CDR1 is SGHRS and CDR2 is YFSETQ. Here the CDR3 reads CASAVVGGNTEAFF. As DNA, the CDR3 is TGCGCCAGCGCCGTCGTAGGGGGGAACACTGAAGCTTTCTTT.

The J gene is TRBJ2-7, the V gene TRBV4-3, with a weak D call TRBD2 (6 bases). Germline CDR1 reads LGHNA; CDR2 reads YSLEER. V was cut by 3 bases and J by 2 bases, with 8 bases left in between. The CDR3 runs to 13 residues. The CDR3, as DNA: TGCGCCAGCAGCCAGAGACTAGCCTACGAGCAGTACTTC. This codes for CASSQRLAYEQYF.

The chain is built from TRBV29-1 and TRBJ1-2, with no clear D. This CDR3 has 13 amino acids. V lost 3 bases to trimming and J lost 4 bases, with 12 bases between them. CDR1 SQVTM and CDR2 ANQGSEA come from the germline V gene. The CDR3: CSVEINSLYGYTF. In nucleotides, the CDR3 is TGCAGCGTTGAGATCAATAGTCTCTATGGCTACACCTTC.

The rearrangement joins TRBV28 to TRBJ1-2; 11 bases match TRBD1. From germline, CDR1 is MDHEN and CDR2 SYDVKM. The CDR3 extends over 15 amino acids. Germline trimming cut 5 bases from V and 6 bases from J; bases unmatched to any gene: 8. DNA for the CDR3: TGTGCCAGCAGTACAGGACAGGGGGCAGGGGATGGCTACACCTTC. This translates into CASSTGQGAGDGYTF.

The genes are TRBV9 and TRBJ2-7, with 9 bases that match TRBD2. Germline V lookup: CDR1 SGDLS, CDR2 YYNGEE. J was trimmed by 2 bases and V by 0 bases; bases with no gene match: 3. The CDR3 extends over 15 amino acids. The CDR3 nucleotides read TGTGCCAGCAGCGTAGGGGTAGCGGGGGCCTACGAGCAGTACTTC. Protein: CASSVGVAGAYEQYF.

The rearrangement links TRBV30 to TRBJ1-6; D is possibly TRBD1 (6 bases). There are 15 residues in the CDR3. CDR1 and CDR2 (germline): GTSNPN, SVGIG (reference sequence). Trimming took 2 bases from V and 10 from J, leaving 18 bases between them. CDR3 nucleotides: TGTGCCTGGAGTTCCACAGGGTGGAAAGGGTCACCCCTCCACTTT. This gives the protein CAWSSTGWKGSPLHF.

V usage is TRBV27 and J usage is TRBJ2-3; D ambiguous. Between the trimmed V and J ends, which lost 3 bases and 0 bases, there was a span of 7 bases. Germline lookup yields CDR1 MNHEY and CDR2 SMNVEV (reference sequence). The CDR3 extends over 14 amino acids. In nucleotides, the CDR3 is TGTGCCAGCAGTTTTCAGATCAGCACAGATACGCAGTATTTT. Amino acids: CASSFQISTDTQYF.

This chain links TRBV21-1 with TRBJ1-2; no check of the table's D call, TRBD1, against the DNA was made. TRBV21-1 is assigned pseudogene status. This CDR3 comprises 13 residues. The CDR3 bases are TGTGCCATAGGACAGGGGGCGGACTATGGCTACACCTTC. Translation: CAIGQGADYGYTF.

This chain uses TRBV29-1 with TRBJ2-7, with D perhaps matching TRBD2 (6 bases). In germline, CDR1 is SQVTM, CDR2 ANQGSEA. The CDR3 consists of 13 residues. The CDR3 protein is CSSGGPTPYEQYF. The CDR3 nucleotides read TGCAGTAGCGGAGGGCCCACCCCCTACGAGCAGTACTTC.

V usage is TRBV6-5 and J usage is TRBJ2-2; 9 bases line up with TRBD1. V shed 10 bases, J shed 4 bases, and the junction held 10 bases outside the gene matches. The CDR3 totals 15 residues. The germline V gene has CDR1 MNHEY and CDR2 SVGAGI. The CDR3 loop reads CATSGGQGPTGELFF. CDR3 DNA sequence: TGTGCCACCTCAGGGGGACAGGGACCCACCGGGGAGCTGTTTTTT.

This clone came up once. The rearrangement joins TRBV10-1 to TRBJ1-1; 7 bases are a match to TRBD1. Trimming removed 0 bases from V and 7 bases from J; junction bases left unmatched: 5. CDR1 and CDR2 (germline): WNHNN, SYGVQD (reference sequence). This CDR3 comprises 14 residues. In nucleotides, the CDR3 is TGCGCCAGCAGTGAGTCCTACACAGGGGATGAAGCTTTCTTT. Its protein product is CASSESYTGDEAFF.

A few counts support this clone. The gene calls are TRBV10-3 and TRBJ1-2; D remains ambiguous. Germline V gives CDR1 ENHRY, CDR2 SYGVKD. CDR3 length: 15 residues. V was pared by 4 bases and J by 0 bases, with 12 bases between. The CDR3, as DNA: TGTGCCATCAGTGGCGGGTCAAACGCTAACTATGGCTACACCTTC. This gives the protein CAISGGSNANYGYTF.

This chain uses TRBV30 with TRBJ1-1; maybe TRBD1 (6 bases). CDR1 GTSNPN and CDR2 SVGIG come from the germline V gene (reference sequence). V was shortened by 8 bases and J by 4 bases, with 17 bases between the two germline ends. The CDR3 runs 13 residues. CDR3 DNA sequence: TGTGCCAGCCCAGGGGCCGAGGGCACTGAAGCTTTCTTT. Translation gives CASPGAEGTEAFF.

This clone was seen just once. The chain joins TRBV11-3 to TRBJ2-1; tentative D call: TRBD1 (6 bases). The CDR3 spans 14 residues. Germline loops: CDR1 SGHNT, CDR2 YENEEA. Trimming pared 1 base from V and 4 bases from J, leaving 8 bases between. Here the CDR3 reads CASSLGGQYNEQFF. Written as DNA, the CDR3 is TGTGCCAGCAGCTTAGGGGGGCAGTACAATGAGCAGTTCTTC.

V gene TRBV7-2 combines with J gene TRBJ1-1; D is unclear. V lost 1 base and J lost 7, with 10 bases in between. This CDR3 comprises 13 residues. The germline CDR1 and CDR2 sequences are SGHTA and FQGNSA. CDR3 nucleotide sequence: TGTGCCAGCAGCTTAGGTTGGGAGAGTGAAGCTTTCTTT. Protein: CASSLGWESEAFF.